Below, 10 T cell receptor beta chains from the same sample are listed, as sequenced in a study of post-analysis software for immune sequencing data (dated by TCRdb to 2015 to 2017). Overall study outcomes, separate from this receptor: Patients showed significantly higher frequencies than controls for five TRBV segments, among them TRBV5-6, TRBV5-1 and TRBV20-1.

Receptor amplification or capture employed PCR. Sequencing relied on an Illumina HiSeq 2500. To reduce PCR and sequencing biases, unique molecular identifiers were built into the TCR beta cDNA libraries. TCRdb redid the processing of the public reads, applying fastp at Q25 and MiXCR, and retained in-frame beta chains. Each CDR3 protein gets just one entry, which takes the most common genes and DNA from the rows behind it. Across this sample there are fewer than 700,000 distinct CDR3 sequences, with roughly 47% seen only once. Around 1.7% of the sample goes to the ten largest clones. Their recognized antigens are unknown. Sequencing was carried out using blood. The receptors were gathered from a girl between 10 and 17 years old with multiple sclerosis.

The chain is built from TRBV25-1 and TRBJ1-2, with D unclear. Germline V gives CDR1 MGHDK, CDR2 SYGVNS. The CDR3 loop spans 14 amino acids. Between the trimmed V and J ends, which lost 3 bases and 6 bases, there was a span of 14 bases. The CDR3 DNA is TGTGCCAGCAGTGATGGAACCTCCCGCCATGGCTACACCTTC. This gives the protein CASSDGTSRHGYTF.

The chain is built from TRBV20-1 and TRBJ2-7; D might be TRBD1 or TRBD2, each matching 5 bases. TRBJ2-5 matches the DNA end more closely, so the J call is doubtful. Germline lookup yields CDR1 DFQATT and CDR2 SNEGSKA (reference sequence). This CDR3 has 17 residues. The CDR3 is CSARDFSVGPPGETQYF. CDR3 coding DNA: TGCAGTGCTAGAGATTTTTCGGTGGGACCCCCCGGGGAGACCCAGTACTTC.

Only a few counts were recorded for this clonotype. This chain links TRBV4-1 with TRBJ2-4, with D possibly being TRBD2 (5 bases). The tail of the sequence fits TRBJ2-7 better, so the J call may be wrong. Germline V gene data show CDR1 as MGHRA and CDR2 as YSYEKL. The CDR3 length is 12 residues. CDR3 in amino acids: CASSQAGNEQYF. CDR3 nucleotide sequence: TGCGCCAGCAGCCAAGCGGGAAACGAGCAGTACTTC.

This clonotype has a count of ten or more. The J gene is TRBJ2-3, the V gene TRBV20-1; TRBD1 or TRBD2 may be the D gene (5 bases each). V shed 5 bases and J shed 10 bases, with 19 bases lying between them. The CDR3 length is 13 residues. The germline V gene has CDR1 DFQATT and CDR2 SNEGSKA (reference sequence). This chain's CDR3 is CSAYRDVHGAQYF. As DNA, the CDR3 is TGCAGTGCTTACCGGGACGTCCACGGGGCGCAGTATTTT.

This chain joins TRBV5-1 and TRBJ2-1, with D possibly called TRBD1 or TRBD2 (5 bases each). Germline V CDR1 and CDR2: SGHRS, YFSETQ. V lost 3 bases to trimming and J lost 14 bases, with 12 bases between them. There are 11 residues in the CDR3. The CDR3 DNA follows: TGCGCCAGCAGCTGGGACGCTGAAAAGTTCTTC. Translation gives CASSWDAEKFF. The full variable domain, with the rest looked up from reference TRBV5-1 and TRBJ2-1, is KAGVTQTPRYLIKTRGQQVTLSCSPISGHRSVSWYQQTPGQGLQFLFEYFSETQRNKGNFPGRFSGRQFSNSRSEMNVSTLELGDSALYLCASSWDAEKFFGPGTRLTVL.

The rearrangement uses TRBV29-1 and TRBJ2-3; possibly TRBD2 for D (6 bases). The V gene's germline CDR1 is SQVTM and CDR2 ANQGSEA. This CDR3 is 15 amino acids long. V lost 1 base, J lost 1 base, and 12 bases lay in between. The CDR3 nucleotides read TGCAGCGTTGAAGTCCTTGGCGGGGGCACAGATACGCAGTATTTT. Residues: CSVEVLGGGTDTQYF.

In its sample, this clonotype was seen once. The V and J genes are TRBV7-2 and TRBJ2-7, with D uncertain. The CDR3 covers 17 residues. V was clipped by 5 bases and J by 3 bases, with 23 bases between them. The germline V gene has CDR1 SGHTA and CDR2 FQGNSA. Written as DNA, the CDR3 is TGTGCCAGCAGCCCGACTCTTCGCCTAGAGGATAACTACGAGCAGTACTTC. It encodes CASSPTLRLEDNYEQYF.

J is TRBJ2-2 and V is TRBV12-3 or TRBV12-4; 9 bases are shared with TRBD2. The length of the CDR3 is 13 residues. The J segment lost 6 bases and the V segment lost 7 bases, leaving 3 bases of the junction unmatched. The CDR3 nucleotides read TGTGCCAGCAAGCGGGGGGCCCCCGGGGAGCTGTTTTTT. Protein sequence: CASKRGAPGELFF.

This chain links TRBV5-1 with TRBJ2-4; the D gene is possibly TRBD2 (5 bases). CDR1 and CDR2 (germline): SGHRS, YFSETQ. The CDR3 totals 15 residues. Trimming left V 1 base short and J 5 bases short, with 13 bases between. The CDR3 nucleotides read TGCGCCAGCAGCTTGTCGAGGGTTGGGCAAAACATTCAGTACTTC. It is translated as CASSLSRVGQNIQYF.

The chain combines TRBV11-2 with TRBJ2-3, with a possible D match to TRBD2 (6 bases). V was pared by 3 bases and J by 0 bases, with 16 bases between. Germline CDR1 and CDR2: SGHAT and FQNNGV. CDR3 size: 17 residues. Written as DNA, the CDR3 is TGTGCCAGCAGCTTCCCCAAGGGACTCCTTAGCACAGATACGCAGTATTTT. Translated: CASSFPKGLLSTDTQYF.